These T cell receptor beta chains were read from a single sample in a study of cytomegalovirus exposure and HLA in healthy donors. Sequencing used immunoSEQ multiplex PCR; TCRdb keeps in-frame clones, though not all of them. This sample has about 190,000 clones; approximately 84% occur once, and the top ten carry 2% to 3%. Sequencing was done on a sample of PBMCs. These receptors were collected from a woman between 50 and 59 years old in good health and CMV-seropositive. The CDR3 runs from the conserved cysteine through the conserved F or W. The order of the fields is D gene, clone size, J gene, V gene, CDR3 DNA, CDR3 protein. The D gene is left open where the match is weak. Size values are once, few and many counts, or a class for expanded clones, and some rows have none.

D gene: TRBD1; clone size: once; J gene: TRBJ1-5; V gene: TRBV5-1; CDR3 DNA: TGCGCCAGCAGCTTGGCTAACAACCGGGACAGCCCACATAGCAATCAGCCCCAGCATTTT; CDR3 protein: CASSLANNRDSPHSNQPQHF
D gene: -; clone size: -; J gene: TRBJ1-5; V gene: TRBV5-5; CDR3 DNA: TGTGCCAGCAGCCACGAAGGGGGCAATCAGCCCCAGCATTTT; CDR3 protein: CASSHEGGNQPQHF
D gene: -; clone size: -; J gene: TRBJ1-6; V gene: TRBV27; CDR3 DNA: TGTGCCAGCAGGGCAGGGTACTCACCCCTCCACTTT; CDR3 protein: CASRAGYSPLHF
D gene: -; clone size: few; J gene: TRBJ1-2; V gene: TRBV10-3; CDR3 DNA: TGTGCCATCAGTGATGCGGGGACCTATGGCTACACCTTC; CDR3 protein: CAISDAGTYGYTF
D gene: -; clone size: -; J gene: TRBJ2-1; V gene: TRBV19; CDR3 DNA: TGTGCCAGTAGTATGTTTCAGGGAAGGGGGAATGAGCAGTTCTTC; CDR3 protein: CASSMFQGRGNEQFF
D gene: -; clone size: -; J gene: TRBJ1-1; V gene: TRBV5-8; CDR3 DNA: TGTGCCAGCAGCTCAGGGAGGGGGGTATCCACTGAAGCTTTCTTT; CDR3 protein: CASSSGRGVSTEAFF
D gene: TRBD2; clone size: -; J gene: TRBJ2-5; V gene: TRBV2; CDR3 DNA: TGTGCCAGCAGTGGCCCGGGGGGGCAAGAGACCCAGTACTTC; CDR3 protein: CASSGPGGQETQYF
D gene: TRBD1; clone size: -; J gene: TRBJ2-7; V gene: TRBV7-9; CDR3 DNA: TGTGCCAGCAGCTCCTGGGGACAGATTTACGAGCAGTACTTC; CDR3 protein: CASSSWGQIYEQYF
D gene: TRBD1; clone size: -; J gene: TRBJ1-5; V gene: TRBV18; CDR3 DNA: TGTGCCAGCTCACCCCTCCCGACAGGGTTAGGTAGCAATCAGCCCCAGCATTTT; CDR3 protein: CASSPLPTGLGSNQPQHF
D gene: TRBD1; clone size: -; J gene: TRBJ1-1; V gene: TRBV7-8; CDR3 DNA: TGTGCCAGCAGGCAGACAGGGGGCGGGAACACTGAAGCTTTCTTT; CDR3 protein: CASRQTGGGNTEAFF
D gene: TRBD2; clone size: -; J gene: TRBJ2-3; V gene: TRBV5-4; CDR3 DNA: TGTGCCAGCAGCACAGCGGGGGGGCCAGCAGATACGCAGTATTTT; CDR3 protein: CASSTAGGPADTQYF
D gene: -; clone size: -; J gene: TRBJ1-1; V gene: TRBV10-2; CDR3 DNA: TGCGCCACCAAGGTTAGAGCGACGGGGACTGAAGCTTTCTTT; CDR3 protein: CATKVRATGTEAFF
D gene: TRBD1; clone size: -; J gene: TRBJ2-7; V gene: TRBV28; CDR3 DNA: TGTGCCAGCAGTTTATGGGCAGGGGGCGCCCCCTACGAGCAGTACTTC; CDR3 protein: CASSLWAGGAPYEQYF
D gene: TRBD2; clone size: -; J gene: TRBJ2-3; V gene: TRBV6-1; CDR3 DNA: TGTGCCAGCACCAGCGGGGGGGCTGGCACAGATACGCAGTATTTT; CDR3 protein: CASTSGGAGTDTQYF
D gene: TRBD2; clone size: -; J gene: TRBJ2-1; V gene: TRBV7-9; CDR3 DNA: TGTGCCAGCAGCGCCCGGCTCGGGCCGGGGGGGCACGATGAGCAGTTCTTC; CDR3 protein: CASSARLGPGGHDEQFF
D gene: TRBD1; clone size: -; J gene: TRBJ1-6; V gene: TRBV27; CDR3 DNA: TGTGCCAGCAGTCAGTCTCAACAGGGGGAATATAATTCACCCCTCCACTTT; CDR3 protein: CASSQSQQGEYNSPLHF
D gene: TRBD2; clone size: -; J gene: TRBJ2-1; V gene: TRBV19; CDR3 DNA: TGTGCCAGTAGTGCCCCTAGCGGGGGGGCCCCGAATGAGCAGTTCTTC; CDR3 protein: CASSAPSGGAPNEQFF
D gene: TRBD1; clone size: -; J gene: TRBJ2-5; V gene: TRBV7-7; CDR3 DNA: TGTGCTAGCAGCTTAGCAACAGGGGGCCTTGGAGAGACCCAGTACTTC; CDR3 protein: CASSLATGGLGETQYF
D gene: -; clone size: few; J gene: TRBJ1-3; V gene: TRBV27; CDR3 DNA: TGTGCCAGCAGTCCACAAGGGAGTGCGGGAAACACCATATATTTT; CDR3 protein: CASSPQGSAGNTIYF
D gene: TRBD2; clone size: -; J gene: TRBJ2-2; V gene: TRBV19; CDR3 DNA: TGTGCCAGTACGCCGGGGACTAGCGGGGTTGTTCGCACCGGGGAGCTGTTTTTT; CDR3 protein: CASTPGTSGVVRTGELFF
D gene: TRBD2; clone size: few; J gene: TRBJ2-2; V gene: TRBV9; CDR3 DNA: TGTGCCAGCAGCTCCGCAACTAGCGGAAACACCGGGGAGCTGTTTTTT; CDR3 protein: CASSSATSGNTGELFF
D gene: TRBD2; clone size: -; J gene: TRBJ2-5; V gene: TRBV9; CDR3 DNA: TGTGCCAGCAGCTCCCGGGCTAGCGGGGGGGCGGAGACCCAGTACTTC; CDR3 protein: CASSSRASGGAETQYF
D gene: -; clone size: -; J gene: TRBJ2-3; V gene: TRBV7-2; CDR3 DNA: TGTGCCAGCAGCCCCCAGACCGGGACACTTGAACACCCAGATACGCAGTATTTT; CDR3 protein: CASSPQTGTLEHPDTQYF
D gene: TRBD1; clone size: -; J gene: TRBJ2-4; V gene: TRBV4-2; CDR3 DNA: TGTGCCAGCAGCCAGGGACAGGGAAATTATTACTTC; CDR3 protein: CASSQGQGNYYF
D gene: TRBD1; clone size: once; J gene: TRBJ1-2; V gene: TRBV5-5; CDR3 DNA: TGTGCCAGCAGAAAAACAGGGGCGTTGAAAGGCTACACCTTC; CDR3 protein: CASRKTGALKGYTF
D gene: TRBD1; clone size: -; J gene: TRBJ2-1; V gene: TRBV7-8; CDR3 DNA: TGTGCCAGCAGCTTCCTGGGGGACAGCACATACAATGAGCAGTTCTTC; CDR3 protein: CASSFLGDSTYNEQFF
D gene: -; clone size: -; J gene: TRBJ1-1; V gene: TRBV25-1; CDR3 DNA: TGTGCCAGCAGTGACACCCGAGACAGAGAAGCTTTCTTT; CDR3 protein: CASSDTRDREAFF
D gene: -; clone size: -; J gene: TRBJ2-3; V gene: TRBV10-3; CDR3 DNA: TGTGCCATCAGTGTACGAAGCGGCACAGATACGCAGTATTTT; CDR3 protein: CAISVRSGTDTQYF
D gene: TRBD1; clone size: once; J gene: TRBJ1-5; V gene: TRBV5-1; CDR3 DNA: TGCGCCAGCAGCTTGGGGGACAGTTTCAATCAGCCCCAGCATTTT; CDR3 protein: CASSLGDSFNQPQHF
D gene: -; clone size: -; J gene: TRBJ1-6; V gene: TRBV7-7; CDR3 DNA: TGTGCTAGCAGCTTAGCGGGGACGGACGGTGGCGGGAGCTCCTATAATTCACCCCTCCACTTT; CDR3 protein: CASSLAGTDGGGSSYNSPLHF
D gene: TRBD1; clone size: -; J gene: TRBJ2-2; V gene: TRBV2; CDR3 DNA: TGTGCCAGCAGTGTGGGACAGCCTAACACCGGGGAGCTGTTTTTT; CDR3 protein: CASSVGQPNTGELFF
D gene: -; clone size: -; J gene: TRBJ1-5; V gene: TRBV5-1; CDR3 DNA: TGTGCCAGCAGTCCCAGGGGAAGCAATCAGCCCCAGCATTTT; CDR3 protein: CASSPRGSNQPQHF
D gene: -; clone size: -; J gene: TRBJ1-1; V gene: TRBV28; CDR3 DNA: TGTGCCAGCTCCACGGGGGGAAACACTGAAGCTTTCTTT; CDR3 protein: CASSTGGNTEAFF
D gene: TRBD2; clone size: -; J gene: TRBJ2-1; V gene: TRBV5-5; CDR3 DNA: TGTGCCAGCAGCAGGGGACTAGCGGGGGGTCGGGAAAGCTCCTACAATGAGCAGTTCTTC; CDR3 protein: CASSRGLAGGRESSYNEQFF
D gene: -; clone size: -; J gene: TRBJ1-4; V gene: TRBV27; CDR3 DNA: TGTGCCAGCAGTCTACAGGGCAAGGGTGAAAAACTGTTTTTT; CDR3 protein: CASSLQGKGEKLFF
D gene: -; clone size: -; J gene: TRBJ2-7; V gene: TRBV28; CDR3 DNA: TGTGCCAGCAGCTCTAATGCCGAGTTCCCCGCCGAGCAGTACTTC; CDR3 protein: CASSSNAEFPAEQYF
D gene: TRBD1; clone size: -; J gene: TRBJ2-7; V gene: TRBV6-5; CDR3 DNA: TGTGCCAGCAGCAGCGACAGGGGCGAGCAGTACTTC; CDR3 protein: CASSSDRGEQYF
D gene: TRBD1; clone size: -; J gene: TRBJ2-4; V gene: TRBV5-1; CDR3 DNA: TGCGCCAGCAGCCCGGGACAGGAAAACATTCAGTACTTC; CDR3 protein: CASSPGQENIQYF
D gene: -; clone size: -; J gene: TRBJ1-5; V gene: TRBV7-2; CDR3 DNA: TGTGCCAGCAGCTTAGGGCAGGGGTACAATCAGCCCCAGCATTTT; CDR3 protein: CASSLGQGYNQPQHF
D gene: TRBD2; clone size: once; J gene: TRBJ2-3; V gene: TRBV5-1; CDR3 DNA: TGCGCCAGCAGCCCGGGACTACAAGCACAGCCCCAGCCCGGGGATACGCAGTATTTT; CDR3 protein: CASSPGLQAQPQPGDTQYF
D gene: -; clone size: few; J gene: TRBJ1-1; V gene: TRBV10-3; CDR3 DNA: TGTGCCAGCAGTTTACCGGGGAGCGGCACTGAAGCTTTCTTT; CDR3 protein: CASSLPGSGTEAFF
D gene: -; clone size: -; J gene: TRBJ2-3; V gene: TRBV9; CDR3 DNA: TGTGCCAGCAGCGTAGGTTCCTCGCCCACCTACTTCTTACCTAGCACAGATACGCAGTATTTT; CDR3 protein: CASSVGSSPTYFLPSTDTQYF
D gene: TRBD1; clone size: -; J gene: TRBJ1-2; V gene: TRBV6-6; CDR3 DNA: TGTGCCAGCAGTTCTTCCGGGACAGGGGGCAGGGGCTACACCTTC; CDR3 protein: CASSSSGTGGRGYTF
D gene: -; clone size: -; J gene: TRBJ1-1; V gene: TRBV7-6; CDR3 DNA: TGTGCCAGCAGCTTACAGAAAGCAGGGAGGGGCACTGAAGCTTTCTTT; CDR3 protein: CASSLQKAGRGTEAFF
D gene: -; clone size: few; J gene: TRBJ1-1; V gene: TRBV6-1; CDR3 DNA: TGTGCCAGCAGCCGGCAGGGTGGGGGGGGCACTGAAGCTTTCTTT; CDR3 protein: CASSRQGGGGTEAFF
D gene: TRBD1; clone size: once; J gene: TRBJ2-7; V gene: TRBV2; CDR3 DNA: TGTGCCAGCAGTGAGAGCATTGGGACAGGATACGAGCAGTACTTC; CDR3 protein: CASSESIGTGYEQYF
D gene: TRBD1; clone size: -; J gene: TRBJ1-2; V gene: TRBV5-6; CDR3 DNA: TGTGCCAGCAGCTTGGGGTCAGGGGGCTATGGCTACACCTTC; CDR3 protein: CASSLGSGGYGYTF
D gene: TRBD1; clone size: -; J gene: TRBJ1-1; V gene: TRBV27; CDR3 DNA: TGTGCCAGCAGTCCCGTACGGACAGGCCTGAACACTGAAGCTTTCTTT; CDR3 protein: CASSPVRTGLNTEAFF
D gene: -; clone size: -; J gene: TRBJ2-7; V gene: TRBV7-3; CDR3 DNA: TGTGCCAGCAGCTTATCTTACGAGCAGTACTTC; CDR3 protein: CASSLSYEQYF
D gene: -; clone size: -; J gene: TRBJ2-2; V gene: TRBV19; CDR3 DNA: TGTGCCAGTAGTATGAGGGGGTGGGGCACCGGGGAGCTGTTTTTT; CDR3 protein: CASSMRGWGTGELFF
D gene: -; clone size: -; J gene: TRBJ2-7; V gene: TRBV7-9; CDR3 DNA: TGTGCCAGCAGCTTAGGTGGACAGCTCACCTACGAGCAGTACTTC; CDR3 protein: CASSLGGQLTYEQYF
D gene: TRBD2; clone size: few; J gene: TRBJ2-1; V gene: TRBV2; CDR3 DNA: TGTGCCAGCAGTGTTGCTAGCGGCTCCTACAATGAGCAGTTCTTC; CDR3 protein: CASSVASGSYNEQFF
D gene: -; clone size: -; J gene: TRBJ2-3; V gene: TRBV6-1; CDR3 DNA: TGTGCCAGCAGTGAAACCAGGGGAGATACGCAGTATTTT; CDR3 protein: CASSETRGDTQYF
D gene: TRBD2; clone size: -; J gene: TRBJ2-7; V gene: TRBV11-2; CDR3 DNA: TGTGCCAGCAGCCAAGGACTAGCGGGGGGCGTGTACGAGCAGTACTTC; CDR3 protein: CASSQGLAGGVYEQYF
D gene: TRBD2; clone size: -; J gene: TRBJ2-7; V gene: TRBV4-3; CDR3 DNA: TGCGCCAGCAGCCAAGGGGCAGGGAGGGAGTACGAGCAGTACTTC; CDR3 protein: CASSQGAGREYEQYF
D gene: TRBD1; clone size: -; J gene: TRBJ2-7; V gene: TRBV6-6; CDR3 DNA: TGTGCCAGCAGACCCCGGACAGGTTACGAGCAGTACTTC; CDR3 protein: CASRPRTGYEQYF
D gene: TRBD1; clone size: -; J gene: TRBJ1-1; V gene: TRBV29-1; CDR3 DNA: TGCAGCGTTGTAGGGACAGGGAGGACTGAAGCTTTCTTT; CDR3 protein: CSVVGTGRTEAFF
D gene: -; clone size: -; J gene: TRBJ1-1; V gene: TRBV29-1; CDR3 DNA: TGCAGCGCAAGAACAGGTTTTCCAAACACTGAAGCTTTCTTT; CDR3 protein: CSARTGFPNTEAFF